Sequencing of this TCR beta chain was carried out in a study of vaccination effects on CD4 cells after COVID-19. Trimming took off 6 bases at V and 2 bases at J, with 17 bases between the two ends. Germline CDR1 and CDR2: SGHRS and YFSETQ. CDR3 length: 15 amino acids. Antigen-specific CD4+ T cells were expanded with viral peptide pools in the ViraFEST assay before sequencing. Following an approximately ten-day culture, CD4+ T cells were purified. Two-dose BNT162b2 or mRNA-1273 vaccination was given to participants. Comments on this clone: The antigen remains unidentified.

The assay was immunoSEQ multiplex PCR, and TCRdb's table has in-frame clones only and misses some. The data show some 70,000 clones, over 70% seen once. The V gene is TRBV5-1, the J gene TRBJ2-5; D is perhaps TRBD2 (7 bases). The material sequenced was CD4+ T cells from PBMCs cultured with HCoV-229E spike peptides, taken after COVID-19 vaccination. The TCR originated in a human donor who received a COVID-19 vaccine. The CDR3 protein is CASNPGGGGQETQYF. The CDR3 DNA follows: TGCGCCAGCAACCCCGGGGGCGGGGGACAAGAGACCCAGTACTTC. Looking up the rest from reference TRBV5-1 and TRBJ2-5 gives the full variable domain: KAGVTQTPRYLIKTRGQQVTLSCSPISGHRSVSWYQQTPGQGLQFLFEYFSETQRNKGNFPGRFSGRQFSNSRSEMNVSTLELGDSALYLCASNPGGGGQETQYFGPGTRLLVL.